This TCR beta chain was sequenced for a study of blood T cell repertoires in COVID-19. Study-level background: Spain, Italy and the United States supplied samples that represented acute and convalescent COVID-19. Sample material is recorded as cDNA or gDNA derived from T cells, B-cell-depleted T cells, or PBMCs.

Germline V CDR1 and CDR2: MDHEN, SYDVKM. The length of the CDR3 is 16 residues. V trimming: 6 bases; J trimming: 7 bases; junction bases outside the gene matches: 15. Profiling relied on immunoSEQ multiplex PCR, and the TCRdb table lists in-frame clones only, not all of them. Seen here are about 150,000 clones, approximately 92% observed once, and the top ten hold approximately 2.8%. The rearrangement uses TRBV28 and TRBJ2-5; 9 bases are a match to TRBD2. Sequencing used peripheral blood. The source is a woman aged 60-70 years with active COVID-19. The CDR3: CASRSGLAGTSGTQYF. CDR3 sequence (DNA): TGTGCCAGCAGATCGGGACTAGCCGGGACCTCGGGGACCCAGTACTTC. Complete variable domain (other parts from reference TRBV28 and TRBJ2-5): DVKVTQSSRYLVKRTGEKVFLECVQDMDHENMFWYRQDPGLGLRLIYFSYDVKMKEKGDIPEGYSVSREKKERFSLILESASTNQTSMYLCASRSGLAGTSGTQYFGPGTRLLVL.